This TCR beta chain stems from a study of T cells after yellow fever vaccination. Looked up from germline, CDR1 is MGHRA and CDR2 is YSYEKL. The length of the CDR3 is 15 residues. V gave up 1 base and J gave up 4 bases, with 12 bases separating them. By 5'RACE template switching, TCR cDNA was produced, with a universal primer site and UMIs added in the process. TCRdb reprocessed the 5' RACE reads with MiXCR, giving one entry per CDR3 protein. The sample has a few hundred thousand distinct CDR3 sequences, around 8.1% seen once. On this clonotype: What it binds is not known.

Study results and limitations: Most clones from primary vaccination resurfaced after the booster (around 95% CD4, about 91% CD8). A small proportion of clonotypes was detected in both the CD4 and CD8 compartments. The study found a weaker secondary response that peaked faster, day 5 versus 15.

The sample here was PBMCs, taken about 49 days after the first yellow fever vaccination. This clonotype originated in a man between 18 and 35 years old who received the YFV17D yellow fever vaccine. V gene TRBV4-1 combines with J gene TRBJ2-3; no clear D. CDR3 residues: CASSQGSREADTQYF. Written as DNA, the CDR3 is TGCGCCAGCAGCCAAGGATCTAGAGAGGCAGATACGCAGTATTTT.